Given below is one T cell receptor beta chain in context. The antigen this receptor binds is unknown. The data belong to a study of monozygotic twins with inflammatory bowel disease (dated by TCRdb to 2018 to 2020). Turning to the overall study: A total of some 30 monozygotic twin pairs were included in the full study, comprising nine German pairs (four IBD-concordant, five IBD-discordant) and 19 IBD-discordant Danish pairs. The search for disease-associated traits relied mainly on comparing, within discordant pairs, IBD patients with their genetically identical healthy co-twins. Each individual had, on average, about 151 000 unique TCRalpha sequences and 181 000 unique TCRbeta sequences available for analysis.

Library method: 5' RACE. Preparation of each TCR library used approximately 3,700 ng of total RNA. For each sample, cDNA synthesis was carried out in eight separate reactions using SMARTScribe reverse transcriptase. During cDNA synthesis, template switching introduced unique molecular identifiers that contained a 6-nucleotide sample barcode. Two nested PCRs of about 15 and 9 cycles amplified the TCRalpha and TCRbeta cDNA, and bead purification followed each PCR. Before amplification, the cDNA was both treated with uracil DNA-glycosylase and purified with the QIAquick PCR purification kit. In the second PCR, Illumina TruSeq-compatible adapters and sample-specific barcodes were added. Library quality and concentration were checked on TapeStation and Qubit, and libraries were pooled at around 4.7 ng each. Pooled libraries were sequenced on an Illumina HiSeq2500 single-index Rapid Run with 2 x 100 bp reads and custom sequencing primers. The published analysis was carried out like this. PCR and sequencing errors were corrected by UMI-based consensus assembly using MiGEC version 1.2.6. MiXCR version 2.1.1 was used to carry out V(D)J alignment, clonotype assembly and CDR3 extraction. To normalise gene usage, clonotype sharing and MAIT/NKT TCR abundance, the analysis used the top 1000, 10 000 and 20 000 clonotypes per sample. After downsampling to 27 000 UMIs, diversity was calculated as the inverse Simpson index using the vegan R package. Paired Mann-Whitney U tests were applied to discordant twin pairs, and Benjamini-Hochberg correction was used for multiple testing. Each CDR3 protein sequence appears as one entry after TCRdb reprocessed the reads, and no DNA is included. Here the V and J calls rest on TCRdb's processing, not on the authors' analysis. This sample's records show 200,000 to 250,000 distinct CDR3 sequences. The top ten clones comprise around 7.7% of the sample.

A roughly 2.5 ml peripheral blood sample was drawn into PAXgene tubes per donor and stored at -80°C. Without T cell sorting, total RNA was isolated from whole blood using the PAXgene blood miRNA kit on an automated QIAcube. Deep TCRalpha and TCRbeta repertoire profiling with unique molecular barcoding was performed on peripheral blood of monozygotic twin pairs concordant or discordant for inflammatory bowel disease. Smoking habits were recorded for all twin pairs, with individuals classified as current, former or never smokers. The research as a whole found: IBD patients shared fewer clonotypes with other individuals than healthy twins did, most markedly in patients showing signs of disease activity. Repertoire similarity did not differ between concordant and discordant twins, possibly due to limited statistical power. TCRbeta repertoire diversity, by inverse Simpson index, was decreased in IBD patients compared with their healthy co-twins. Different T cell subtypes could not be distinguished in the analysis. Differing immunosuppressive treatments among patients may have added background noise and inter-individual variability to the repertoires. The results gave no support for a single strong signal or clonotype linked to IBD.

The CDR3 runs 20 residues from the cysteine to the phenylalanine. DNA is not on record. The chain was built from TRBV12-3 or TRBV12-4 and TRBJ2-6; TCRdb's assignment of TRBD1 cannot be checked, as there is no DNA. Sequenced input: blood. The source of this sequence is a human donor with ulcerative colitis or Crohn's disease, or a healthy co-twin of an affected twin (not recorded which). CDR3 region: CASSLITVTGTSSGANVLTF.